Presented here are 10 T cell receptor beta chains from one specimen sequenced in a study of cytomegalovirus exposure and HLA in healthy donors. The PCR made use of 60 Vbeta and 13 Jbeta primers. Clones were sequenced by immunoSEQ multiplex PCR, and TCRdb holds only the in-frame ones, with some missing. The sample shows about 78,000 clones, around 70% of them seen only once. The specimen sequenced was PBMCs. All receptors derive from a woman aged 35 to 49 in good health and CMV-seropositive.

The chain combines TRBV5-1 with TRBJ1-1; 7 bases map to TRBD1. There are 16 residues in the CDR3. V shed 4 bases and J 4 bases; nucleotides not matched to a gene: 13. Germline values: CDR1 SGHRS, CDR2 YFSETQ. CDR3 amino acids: CASSTGQVSGSTEAFF. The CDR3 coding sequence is TGCGCCAGCAGCACCGGACAGGTCTCTGGGAGCACTGAAGCTTTCTTT.

The CDR3 DNA reads TGTGCCGCGGCGGCCGACCGTCGCTATGGCTACACCTTC. Protein: CAAAADRRYGYTF. The V gene is TRBV15, the J gene TRBJ1-2; unclear D gene. The CDR3 consists of 13 residues. The V end lost 11 bases, the J end lost 4 bases, and 17 bases lay between the germline ends. Looked up from germline, CDR1 is LNHNV and CDR2 is YYDKDF (reference sequence).

The CDR3 coding sequence is TGCGCCAGCTCAGGGGGTCTGGCTCCCTATGGCTACACCTTC. Protein sequence: CASSGGLAPYGYTF. This sequence joins TRBV10-2 and TRBJ1-2; TRBD1 matches at 7 bases. The V gene end was trimmed by 8 bases and the J gene end by 4 bases; junction bases not matched to a gene: 10. The germline gives CDR1 WSHSY, CDR2 SAAADI. This CDR3 has 14 amino acids.

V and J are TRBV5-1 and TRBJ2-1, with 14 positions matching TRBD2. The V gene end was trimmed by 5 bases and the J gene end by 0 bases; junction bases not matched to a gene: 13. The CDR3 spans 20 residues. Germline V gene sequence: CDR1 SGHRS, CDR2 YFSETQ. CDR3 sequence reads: CASRPLTGTSGGSSYNEQFF. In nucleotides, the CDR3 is TGCGCCAGCAGACCTTTAACCGGGACTAGCGGGGGTAGCTCCTACAATGAGCAGTTCTTC.

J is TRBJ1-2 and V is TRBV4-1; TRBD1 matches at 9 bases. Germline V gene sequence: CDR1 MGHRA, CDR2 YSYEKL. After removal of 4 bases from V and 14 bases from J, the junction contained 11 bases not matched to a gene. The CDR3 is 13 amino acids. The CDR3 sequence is CASSPGDRVPNTF. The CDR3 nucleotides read TGCGCCAGCAGCCCAGGGGACAGGGTCCCTAATACCTTC.

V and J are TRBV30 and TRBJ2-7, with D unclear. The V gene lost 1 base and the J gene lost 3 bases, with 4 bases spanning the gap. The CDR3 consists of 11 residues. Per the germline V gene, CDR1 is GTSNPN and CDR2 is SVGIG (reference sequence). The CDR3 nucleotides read TGTGCCTGGAGTGCGGGCTACGAGCAGTACTTC. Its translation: CAWSAGYEQYF.

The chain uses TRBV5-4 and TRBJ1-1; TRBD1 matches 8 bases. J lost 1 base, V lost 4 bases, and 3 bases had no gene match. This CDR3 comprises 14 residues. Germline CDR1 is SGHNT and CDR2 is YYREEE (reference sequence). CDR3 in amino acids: CASSRGQGNTEAFF. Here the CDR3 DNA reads TGTGCCAGCAGCCGAGGACAGGGGAACACTGAAGCTTTCTTT. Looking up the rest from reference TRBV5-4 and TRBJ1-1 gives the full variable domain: ETGVTQSPTHLIKTRGQQVTLRCSSQSGHNTVSWYQQALGQGPQFIFQYYREEENGRGNFPPRFSGLQFPNYSSELNVNALELDDSALYLCASSRGQGNTEAFFGQGTRLTVV.

In nucleotides, the CDR3 is TGTGCCAGCAGCTTGTTGGGACAGGGGGACTATGGCTACACCTTC. It specifies CASSLLGQGDYGYTF. The rearrangement links TRBV5-6 to TRBJ1-2; 11 nucleotides agree with TRBD1. There are 15 residues in the CDR3. Per germline, CDR1 SGHDT and CDR2 YYEEEE. The trim removed 1 base at V and 3 bases at J, leaving 2 bases unmatched.

CDR3 DNA sequence: TGTGCCAGCAACACAGGACAGCCATATGGCTACACCTTC. This gives the protein CASNTGQPYGYTF. This chain links TRBV6-1 with TRBJ1-2; possible D gene TRBD1, 6 bases. Germline lookup yields CDR1 MNHNS and CDR2 SASEGT. The ends were cut back, 7 bases at V and 5 bases at J, with 14 bases in the middle. The length of the CDR3 is 13 residues.

CDR3 DNA: TGTGCCAGCAGCTTTCCCCGTTCTGCAGGGGGTGAAAAACTGTTTTTT. This codes for CASSFPRSAGGEKLFF. V is TRBV7-9 and J is TRBJ1-4; TRBD1 matches at 7 bases. The CDR3 sequence is 16 residues long. J lost 7 bases, V lost 3 bases, and 11 bases had no gene match. Germline V gene lookup returns CDR1 SEHNR and CDR2 FQNEAQ (reference sequence).